The subject of this entry is one TCR beta chain. The sample comes from a study of blood T cell repertoires in COVID-19. Study background: From T cells, B-cell-depleted T cells, or PBMCs came the material, which was cDNA or gDNA.

The CDR3 is 16 amino acids. Unmatched junction bases numbered 9, after V lost 2 bases and J lost 4 bases. Germline values: CDR1 KGHSH, CDR2 LQKENI. In the original processing: Amplification with reference gene primers provided the estimates of nucleated cell counts. Generated by immunoSEQ multiplex PCR, the TCRdb table keeps only in-frame clones and is missing some. For V, J and clone size, that table is used; D and trimming come from the DNA. The sample has about 240,000 clones, roughly four fifths seen once. This chain connects TRBV18 to TRBJ1-1, with 8 bases identical to TRBD1. The sequenced sample consisted of peripheral blood. This TCR came from a woman of 80 years or more with acute or convalescent COVID-19. The CDR3 region is CASSPDRGGRGTEAFF. As DNA, the CDR3 is TGTGCCAGCTCACCAGACAGGGGCGGCCGGGGCACTGAAGCTTTCTTT.